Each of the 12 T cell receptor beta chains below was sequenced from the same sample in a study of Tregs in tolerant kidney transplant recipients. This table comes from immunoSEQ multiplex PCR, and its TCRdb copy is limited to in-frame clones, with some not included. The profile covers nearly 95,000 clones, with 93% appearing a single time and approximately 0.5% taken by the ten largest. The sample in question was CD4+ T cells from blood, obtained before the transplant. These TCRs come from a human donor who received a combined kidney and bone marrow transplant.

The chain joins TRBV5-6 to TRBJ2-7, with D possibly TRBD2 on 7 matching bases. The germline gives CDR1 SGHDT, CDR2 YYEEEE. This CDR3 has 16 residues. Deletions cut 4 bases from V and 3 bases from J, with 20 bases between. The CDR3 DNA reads TGTGCCAGCAGCCTCCTCGGGGGGCAGGGAGTCTACGAGCAGTACTTC. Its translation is CASSLLGGQGVYEQYF.

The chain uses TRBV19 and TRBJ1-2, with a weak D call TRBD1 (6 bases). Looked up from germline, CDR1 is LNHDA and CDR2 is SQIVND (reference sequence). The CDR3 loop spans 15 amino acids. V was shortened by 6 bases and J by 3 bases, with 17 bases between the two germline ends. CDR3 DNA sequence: TGTGCCAGTAGCACTCAGCGGGGGCGCGACTATGGCTACACCTTC. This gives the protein CASSTQRGRDYGYTF.

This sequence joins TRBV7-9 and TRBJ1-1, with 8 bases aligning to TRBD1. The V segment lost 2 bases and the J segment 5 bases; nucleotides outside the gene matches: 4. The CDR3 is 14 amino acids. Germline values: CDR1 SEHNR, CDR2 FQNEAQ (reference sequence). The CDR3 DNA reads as TGTGCCAGCAGCTTACTAACAGGGGGTACTGAAGCTTTCTTT. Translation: CASSLLTGGTEAFF.

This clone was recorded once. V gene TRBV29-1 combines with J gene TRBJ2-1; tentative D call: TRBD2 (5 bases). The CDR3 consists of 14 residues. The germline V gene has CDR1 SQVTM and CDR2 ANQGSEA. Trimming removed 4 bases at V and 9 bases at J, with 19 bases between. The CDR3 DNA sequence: TGCAGCGTTGGACGACTAACGGGGTTTATTGAGCAGTTCTTC. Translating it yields CSVGRLTGFIEQFF.

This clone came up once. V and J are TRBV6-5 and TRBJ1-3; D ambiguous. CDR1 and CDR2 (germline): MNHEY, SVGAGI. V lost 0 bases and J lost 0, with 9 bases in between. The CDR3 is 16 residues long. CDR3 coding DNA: TGTGCCAGCAGTTACTCGGGAGGCAGCTCTGGAAACACCATATATTTT. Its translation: CASSYSGGSSGNTIYF.

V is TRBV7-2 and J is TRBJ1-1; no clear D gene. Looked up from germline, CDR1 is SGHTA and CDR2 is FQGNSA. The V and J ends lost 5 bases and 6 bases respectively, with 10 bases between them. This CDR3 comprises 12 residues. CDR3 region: CASSLYAAEAFF. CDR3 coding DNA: TGTGCCAGCAGCCTCTATGCCGCTGAAGCTTTCTTT.

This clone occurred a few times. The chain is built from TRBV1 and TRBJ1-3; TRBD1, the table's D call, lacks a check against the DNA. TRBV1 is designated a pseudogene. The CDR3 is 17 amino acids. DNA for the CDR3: TGCACCAGCAGCCGAACAAGCGACAGGTACTCTGGAAACACCATATATTTT. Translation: CTSSRTSDRYSGNTIYF.

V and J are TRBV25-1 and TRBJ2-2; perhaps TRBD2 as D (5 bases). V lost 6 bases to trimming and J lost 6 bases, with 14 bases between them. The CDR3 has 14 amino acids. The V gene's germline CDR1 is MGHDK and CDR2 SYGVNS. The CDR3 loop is CASRPGGTAGELFF. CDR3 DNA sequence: TGTGCCAGCAGGCCAGGAGGTACGGCCGGGGAGCTGTTTTTT.

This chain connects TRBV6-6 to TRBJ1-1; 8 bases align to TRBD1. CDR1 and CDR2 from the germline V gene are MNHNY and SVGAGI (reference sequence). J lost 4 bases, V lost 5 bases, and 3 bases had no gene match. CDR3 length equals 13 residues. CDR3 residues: CASSPQGGTEAFF. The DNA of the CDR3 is TGTGCCAGCAGTCCACAGGGGGGCACTGAAGCTTTCTTT.

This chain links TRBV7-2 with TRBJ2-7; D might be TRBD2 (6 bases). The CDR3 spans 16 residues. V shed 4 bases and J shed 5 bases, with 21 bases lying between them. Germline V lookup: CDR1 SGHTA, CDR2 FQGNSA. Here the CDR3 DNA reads TGTGCCAGCAGCTCGACGAAACGGACTAAAAGACACGAGCAGTACTTC. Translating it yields CASSSTKRTKRHEQYF.

DNA for the CDR3: TGTGCCAGCAGCTTAGCGGGGGGGACAGATACGCAGTATTTT. Its translation: CASSLAGGTDTQYF. The chain uses TRBV11-2 and TRBJ2-3; 8 nucleotides align to TRBD2. V dropped 1 base and J dropped 3; count of bases not matched to a gene: 0. The length of the CDR3 is 14 residues. Germline CDR1 is SGHAT and CDR2 is FQNNGV.

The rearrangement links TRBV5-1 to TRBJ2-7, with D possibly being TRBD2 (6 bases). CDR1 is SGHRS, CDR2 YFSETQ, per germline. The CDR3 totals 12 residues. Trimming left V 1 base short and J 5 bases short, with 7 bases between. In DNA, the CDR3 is TGCGCCAGCAGCTTGTCGGGGGACGAGCAGTACTTC. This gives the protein CASSLSGDEQYF.